A single sample is the source of the 5 T cell receptor beta chains below, sequenced in a study of beta chain features in type 1 diabetes (dated by TCRdb to 2016 to 2018). Here is what the overall study found, with its caveats: In all four CD4+ subsets, TCRB CDR3 length was moderately but significantly shorter in type 1 diabetes patients.

The antigens these receptors bind are not known. The library was generated by the immunoSEQ multiplex PCR assay. The High Capacity cDNA Reverse Transcription Kit was used to reverse transcribe all of the isolated RNA, meaning that expressed TCRB transcripts were what got sequenced. As stored in TCRdb, this immuneACCESS dataset retains in-frame rearrangements with V and J assigned. A fraction of the clones does not appear; measured against another copy, unresolved V genes explain less than half of the discrepancy, and the remainder lacks a known reason. This sample holds 150,000 to 200,000 clones; around 8.6% were observed only once. Together, the top ten hold more than 0.45% of the sample. Material: central memory CD4+ T cells from blood. These receptors came from a woman between 18 and 29 years old with type 1 diabetes.

This clone was detected only a few times. The rearrangement joins TRBV29-1 to TRBJ2-1; 8 bases map to TRBD2. The CDR3 is 14 residues long. In germline, CDR1 is SQVTM, CDR2 ANQGSEA. The J segment lost 10 bases and the V segment lost 6 bases, leaving 14 bases of the junction unmatched. In DNA, the CDR3 is TGCAGCGTCGCCCTGGCGGGGGGATATCGGGAGCAGTTCTTC. Translated: CSVALAGGYREQFF.

The chain has TRBV29-1 and TRBJ1-2, with D hard to call. The V end was cut by 7 bases, the J end by 0 bases, with 6 bases between. CDR3 length: 11 amino acids. The germline gives CDR1 SQVTM, CDR2 ANQGSEA. CDR3 region: CSAYANYGYTF. CDR3 nucleotides: TGCAGCGCCTACGCTAACTATGGCTACACCTTC.

Concerning this clone: Other DNA sequences within the sample encode an identical CDR3. This rearrangement joins TRBV5-1 to TRBJ2-1; 9 nucleotides line up with TRBD1. V shed 4 bases, J shed 0 bases, and the junction held 5 bases outside the gene matches. Germline assignment: CDR1 SGHRS and CDR2 YFSETQ. CDR3 length equals 16 residues. The CDR3 sequence: CASSGTTGGSYNEQFF. The CDR3 nucleotides are TGCGCCAGCAGCGGTACGACAGGGGGCTCCTACAATGAGCAGTTCTTC.

This clone was seen a handful of times. The rearrangement uses TRBV23-1 and TRBJ2-1; 9 bases line up with TRBD1. TRBV23-1 is an open reading frame, and its role is uncertain. The CDR3 spans 16 residues. Unmatched junction bases numbered 9, after V lost 3 bases and J lost 6 bases. The chain's CDR3 is CASSQPRDRDFNEQFF. The DNA of the CDR3 is TGCGCCAGCAGTCAGCCCCGGGACAGGGACTTCAATGAGCAGTTCTTC.

The chain links TRBV21-1 to TRBJ2-3; the D call of TRBD2 is as the table states it, not checked on the DNA. TRBV21-1 is tagged as a pseudogene. The length of the CDR3 is 14 residues. The CDR3 sequence: CASSSAGAPDTQYF. The DNA for the CDR3 is TGTGCCAGCAGCTCCGCGGGAGCACCAGATACGCAGTATTTT.